This TCR beta chain was obtained from a study of regulatory T cells in long-lasting Graves disease. Time point denoted: newly diagnosed GD, antithyroid drugs for less than 3 months. The authors made the TCR library using RNA they extracted from PBMCs. All patients originated from an endocrinology department located in Xi'an, China. Libraries of TCR beta came from iRepertoire HTBI primers plus Arm-PCR of CDR3 regions. TCRdb analysed the multiplex PCR reads with MiXCR anew, one entry per CDR3 protein. The table lists over 500,000 distinct CDR3 sequences, about 15% of them singletons, with around 12% in the top ten. This CDR3 has 13 residues. V was clipped by 7 bases and J by 7 bases; unmatched bases: 4. Germline CDR1 is ENHRY and CDR2 is SYGVKD. The same specimen was also included in a second study, on T cells in Graves' hyperthyroidism and ophthalmopathy. That work states: When the TCR CDR3 underwent first-round RT-PCR, the HTBI primer set was used.

The origin of this receptor is a young man with Graves disease. Sequenced here: peripheral blood mononuclear cells (PBMCs), sampled at new diagnosis, from a patient treated with antithyroid drugs. The chain joins TRBV10-3 to TRBJ2-1, with 10 bases lining up with TRBD2. The CDR3 region has the DNA TGTGCCATCACCCAGCGGGGGGGGAATGAGCAGTTCTTC. It is translated as CAITQRGGNEQFF.